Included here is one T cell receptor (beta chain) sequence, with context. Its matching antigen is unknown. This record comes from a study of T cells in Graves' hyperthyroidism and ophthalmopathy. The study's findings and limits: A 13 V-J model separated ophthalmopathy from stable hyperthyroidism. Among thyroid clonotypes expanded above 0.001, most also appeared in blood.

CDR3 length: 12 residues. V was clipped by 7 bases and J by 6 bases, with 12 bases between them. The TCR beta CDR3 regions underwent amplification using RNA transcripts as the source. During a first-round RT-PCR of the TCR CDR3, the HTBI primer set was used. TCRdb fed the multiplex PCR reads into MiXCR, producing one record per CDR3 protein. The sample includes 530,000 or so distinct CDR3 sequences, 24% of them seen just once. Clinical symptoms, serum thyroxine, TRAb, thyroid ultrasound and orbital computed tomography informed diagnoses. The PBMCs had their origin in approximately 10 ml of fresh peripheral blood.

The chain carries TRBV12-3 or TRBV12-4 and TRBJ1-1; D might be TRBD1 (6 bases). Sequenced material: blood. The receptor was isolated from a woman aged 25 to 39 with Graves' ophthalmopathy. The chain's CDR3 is CASITDSAEAFF. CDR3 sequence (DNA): TGTGCCAGCATTACGGACAGCGCTGAAGCTTTCTTT.